The 12 T cell receptor beta chains below come from one sample, sequenced in a study of beta chain features in type 1 diabetes. The entirety of the isolated RNA underwent reverse transcription, so expressed TCRB transcripts were sequenced. The table came from immunoSEQ multiplex PCR; TCRdb's copy has only in-frame clones and leaves some out. Counted here are approximately 140,000 clones, 40% to 55% occurring once; the ten biggest clones make up 0.4% to 0.5%. The sample taken for sequencing was Tregs from blood. All receptors derive from a man younger than 35 in good health.

The rearrangement uses TRBV2 and TRBJ1-1; TRBD1 agrees at 7 bases. V lost 3 bases, J lost 6 bases, and 7 bases stayed unmatched. Looked up from germline, CDR1 is SNHLY and CDR2 is FYNNEI. The CDR3 consists of 14 residues. Written as DNA, the CDR3 is TGTGCCAGCAGTGATCAGGGGGTGAGGGCTGAAGCTTTCTTT. Translated: CASSDQGVRAEAFF.

On this clone itself: Other nucleotide sequences in the sample specify the same CDR3. The V call is TRBV4-1, the J call TRBJ1-2; 8 nucleotides match TRBD1. CDR1 is MGHRA and CDR2 is YSYEKL in the germline V gene. The CDR3 runs to 15 residues. The V gene end was trimmed by 5 bases and the J gene end by 5 bases; junction bases not matched to a gene: 10. For the CDR3, the DNA is TGCGCCAGCAGCTCCAGAACAGGGGGGTGGTATGGCTACACCTTC. It is translated as CASSSRTGGWYGYTF.

This clone appeared a few times. The chain links TRBV19 to TRBJ2-1; 9 nucleotides agree with TRBD1. Looked up from germline, CDR1 is LNHDA and CDR2 is SQIVND (reference sequence). This CDR3 spans 16 amino acids. J was trimmed by 2 bases and V by 6 bases; bases with no gene match: 8. CDR3 amino acids: CASRPRDRAAYNEQFF. As DNA, the CDR3 is TGTGCCAGTAGACCTCGGGACAGGGCCGCCTACAATGAGCAGTTCTTC.

J is TRBJ2-2 and V is TRBV30; TRBD2 agrees at 14 bases. J lost 3 bases, V lost 3 bases, and 6 bases had no gene match. The germline V gene has CDR1 GTSNPN and CDR2 SVGIG (reference sequence). The CDR3 runs 17 residues. The CDR3 reads CAWRLRLAGGDTGELFF. The DNA for the CDR3 is TGTGCCTGGAGACTCCGACTAGCGGGAGGGGACACCGGGGAGCTGTTTTTT.

The CDR3 nucleotides are TGTGCCAGCAGTTACACTGCTGGCACTGAAGCTTTCTTT. Its translation: CASSYTAGTEAFF. This chain links TRBV6-6 with TRBJ1-1; D uncertain. V lost 2 bases and J lost 4, with 8 bases in between. The CDR3 has 13 amino acids. Germline assignment: CDR1 MNHNY and CDR2 SVGAGI (reference sequence).

This clone was seen only a few times. V is TRBV7-2 and J is TRBJ1-5; 10 positions agree with TRBD1. V shed 4 bases and J 7 bases; nucleotides not matched to a gene: 7. The germline V gene has CDR1 SGHTA and CDR2 FQGNSA. The CDR3 spans 15 residues. CDR3 sequence: CASSSGQGSEQPQHF. CDR3 in DNA: TGTGCCAGCAGCTCGGGACAGGGGTCGGAACAGCCCCAGCATTTT.

V gene TRBV19 combines with J gene TRBJ2-3; TRBD1 matches 7 bases. This CDR3 has 17 amino acids. The ends lost 5 bases at V and 2 bases at J; junction bases unmatched: 13. Germline V gives CDR1 LNHDA, CDR2 SQIVND (reference sequence). DNA of the CDR3: TGTGCCAGTAGTGGAAGACAGGGTGAGAGTTTCACAGATACGCAGTATTTT. It is translated as CASSGRQGESFTDTQYF.

The chain couples TRBV5-1 to TRBJ2-3; D may be TRBD2 (6 bases). The V gene lost 1 base and the J gene lost 6 bases, with 18 bases spanning the gap. This CDR3 has 16 residues. Germline CDR1 reads SGHRS; CDR2 reads YFSETQ. The CDR3 nucleotides are TGCGCCAGCAGCTTGTCACCTAGCGAAGGGTCGGATACGCAGTATTTT. Amino acid sequence: CASSLSPSEGSDTQYF.

The genes are TRBV7-2 and TRBJ1-1; D unclear. Trimming removed 2 bases at V and 5 bases at J, with 21 bases between. The CDR3 totals 17 residues. Per germline, CDR1 SGHTA and CDR2 FQGNSA. This chain's CDR3 is CASSLIGFGVEVTEAFF. The CDR3, as DNA: TGTGCCAGCAGCTTAATTGGGTTCGGGGTTGAAGTAACTGAAGCTTTCTTT.

J is TRBJ2-5 and V is TRBV6-6; D ambiguous. In germline, CDR1 is MNHNY, CDR2 SVGAGI (reference sequence). The CDR3 runs to 14 residues. With 2 bases removed from V and 1 base from J, the gap between germline ends came to 8 bases. DNA for the CDR3: TGTGCCAGCAGTTACGTCTACTCCCAAGAGACCCAGTACTTC. Its protein product is CASSYVYSQETQYF.

This clone was seen a few times. V and J are TRBV5-5 and TRBJ2-3, with a possible D match to TRBD2 (5 bases). From germline, CDR1 is SGHKS and CDR2 YYEKEE (reference sequence). V was pared by 1 base and J by 1 base, with 10 bases between. The CDR3 has 15 residues. The CDR3 protein is CASSLYRLRTDTQYF. In DNA, the CDR3 is TGTGCCAGCAGCTTGTATAGACTACGCACAGATACGCAGTATTTT.

The rearrangement uses TRBV18 and TRBJ2-1, with TRBD2 matching 13 bases. V gave up 4 bases and J gave up 1 base; unmatched junction bases: 4. The CDR3 contains 17 residues. Germline V gene data show CDR1 as KGHSH and CDR2 as LQKENI. CDR3 coding DNA: TGTGCCAGCTCACGGACTAGCGGGAGTAAGTCCTACAATGAGCAGTTCTTC. The encoded protein is CASSRTSGSKSYNEQFF.